This TCR beta chain came from a study of shared clonotypes between healthy human individuals. Germline values: CDR1 SQVTM, CDR2 ANQGSEA. The CDR3 length is 16 residues. V dropped 4 bases and J dropped 0 bases, with 16 bases sitting between them. Clones were read by immunoSEQ multiplex PCR, and TCRdb kept only the in-frame ones, dropping some. The table lists approximately 2,000,000 clones, around 95% of them singletons, with under 2% in the top ten. Naive CD8 populations comprised CD45RO-negative cells positively selected for CCR7, excluding terminally differentiated effector memory CD45RA+ cells. The chain joins TRBV29-1 to TRBJ2-1; D call uncertain. This sequence was found in a man aged 18 to 35 in good health. Some clones in this sample may be carry-over from other donors' samples. The sequenced sample was naive CD8+ T cells from PBMCs. The CDR3 protein is CSVVGYGPSSYNEQFF. Here the CDR3 DNA reads TGCAGCGTTGTAGGATATGGGCCAAGCTCCTACAATGAGCAGTTCTTC.